Reported below is one T cell receptor (beta chain). At one end the junction does not follow the germline gene, possibly because of a read error. Each donor gave roughly 9.1 milliliters of peripheral blood. This CDR3 spans 12 amino acids. Germline lookup yields CDR1 SGHTA and CDR2 FQGTGA. This specimen comes from a study of blood T cells in healthy people across ages. Combining a sample-barcoded 5' primer with a J-beta primer mix, a second PCR ran for roughly 7 to 12 cycles. A single record per CDR3 protein comes from TCRdb applying MiXCR to the 5' RACE reads. The sample has around 790,000 distinct CDR3 sequences, around 42% seen once.

The J gene is TRBJ2-6, the V gene TRBV7-3; a possible D gene is TRBD1 (5 bases). This TCR was sampled from a man between 60 and 75 years old in good health. Sequencing was performed on blood. CDR3 loop: CASSPGANVPTF. In DNA form, the CDR3 reads TGTGCCAGCAGTCCTGGGGCCAACGTCCCGACTTTC.